This TCR beta chain was observed in a study of cytomegalovirus exposure and HLA in healthy donors. Study-level results: Most TCR sequences proved rare, with some public TCRs found in many donors. There were some V segments, including TRBV6-2 and TRBV6-3, excluded as indistinguishable. With DRB1 most and HLA-C fewest, TCR association rates differed between HLA loci in a later analysis. The study listed 164 cytomegalovirus-associated TCR beta chains.

The trim removed 2 bases at V and 0 bases at J, leaving 9 bases unmatched. The germline V gene has CDR1 SGHRS and CDR2 YFSETQ. The CDR3 loop spans 17 amino acids. About this clone: Its target is unknown.

In the PCR, 60 Vbeta and 13 Jbeta primers were used. The table came from immunoSEQ multiplex PCR; TCRdb's copy has only in-frame clones and leaves some out. The listing records approximately 42,000 clones. This clonotype was obtained from a male donor in good health and CMV-seronegative. J is TRBJ1-2 and V is TRBV5-1; TRBD1 agrees at 8 bases. Sequencing was done on a sample of PBMCs. The CDR3 sequence is CASSLGAGGPSNYGYTF. The DNA of the CDR3 is TGCGCCAGCAGCTTAGGGGCAGGGGGCCCCTCTAACTATGGCTACACCTTC.